This entry lists 10 T cell receptor beta chains sequenced from one sample in a study of blood T cells in healthy people across ages. Primed by a sample-barcoded 5' primer and a J-beta primer mix, a second PCR proceeded for about 7 to 11 cycles. In TCRdb, the 5' RACE reads were re-called with MiXCR into one record per CDR3 protein. The repertoire holds around 1.5 million distinct CDR3 sequences, with roughly 45% as singletons. Sequencing was carried out using blood. The receptors stem from a woman between 18 and 29 years old in good health.

The table lists this clonotype with a few counts. V usage is TRBV11-2 and J usage is TRBJ2-5; TRBD2 agrees at 7 bases. The J call may be incorrect, as the DNA end agrees better with TRBJ2-7. The CDR3 has 15 amino acids. CDR1 and CDR2 from the germline V gene are SGHAT and FQNNGV. The CDR3, as DNA: TGTGCCAGCAGCTTAGATAGGAGCGGGATATACGAGCAGTACTTC. The encoded protein is CASSLDRSGIYEQYF.

The chain uses TRBV10-3 and TRBJ2-3; D gene unclear. The CDR3 is 13 amino acids. Germline CDR1 is ENHRY and CDR2 is SYGVKD. V shed 11 bases and J shed 4 bases, with 16 bases lying between them. In DNA, the CDR3 is TGTGCCGTCATGGGAAACCCGGCAGATACGCAGTATTTT. The encoded protein is CAVMGNPADTQYF.

The chain combines TRBV7-2 with TRBJ2-1; possibly TRBD1 for D (6 bases). The germline V gene has CDR1 SGHTA and CDR2 FQGNSA. V lost 5 bases and J 10 bases, leaving 18 bases between the germline ends. The CDR3 runs 14 residues. In DNA form, the CDR3 reads TGTGCCAGCAGCCTCCGGGACACCCTCTGGGAGCAGTTCTTC. Translating gives CASSLRDTLWEQFF.

This clonotype was counted between two and nine times. The chain carries TRBV29-1 and TRBJ1-1; D ambiguous. The length of the CDR3 is 12 residues. The V end was cut by 6 bases, the J end by 4 bases, with 12 bases between. Germline CDR1 reads SQVTM; CDR2 reads ANQGSEA. The CDR3 here is CSVVGGSTEAFF. DNA for the CDR3: TGCAGCGTGGTTGGCGGTAGCACTGAAGCTTTCTTT.

This clonotype was seen more than once but under ten times. The gene calls are TRBV29-1 and TRBJ2-1; unclear D gene. CDR1 is SQVTM and CDR2 is ANQGSEA in the germline V gene. V dropped 5 bases and J dropped 4 bases, with 12 bases sitting between them. This CDR3 comprises 13 residues. The CDR3 sequence is CSVQVWQYNEQFF. CDR3 nucleotide sequence: TGCAGCGTTCAGGTGTGGCAGTACAATGAGCAGTTCTTC.

The chain joins TRBV3-1 to TRBJ2-1, with D maybe TRBD2 (5 bases). The V end lost 1 base, the J end lost 12 bases, and 10 bases lay between the germline ends. Per germline, CDR1 LGHDT and CDR2 YNNKEL (reference sequence). The CDR3 extends over 12 amino acids. CDR3 bases: TGTGCCAGCAGCCAAGCACTAGAGGGGCAGTTCTTC. This sequence encodes CASSQALEGQFF.

The rearrangement joins TRBV14 to TRBJ1-2; 9 bases map to TRBD1. CDR1 and CDR2 from the germline V gene are SGHDN and FVKESK. V shed 1 base, J shed 7 bases, and the junction held 1 base outside the gene matches. This CDR3 has 13 residues. The DNA of the CDR3 is TGTGCCAGCAGCCAAGTGGGACAGGGTGGCTACACCTTC. Translated, it gives CASSQVGQGGYTF.

The chain is built from TRBV20-1 and TRBJ2-7, with D maybe TRBD2 (5 bases). The V and J ends lost 0 bases and 3 bases respectively, with 9 bases between them. The CDR3 sequence is 13 residues long. Germline CDR1 DFQATT, CDR2 SNEGSKA (reference sequence). The CDR3 loop reads CSARDRGNYEQYF. The CDR3 region has the DNA TGCAGTGCTAGAGATAGAGGGAACTACGAGCAGTACTTC.

The chain joins TRBV28 to TRBJ1-1; D is uncertain. Germline V gene data show CDR1 as MDHEN and CDR2 as SYDVKM. The CDR3 contains 11 residues. Trimming stripped 4 bases from V and 9 bases from J, with 9 bases between. CDR3 nucleotides: TGTGCCAGCAGTTATGAACCGAAAGCTTTCTTT. Its translation: CASSYEPKAFF.

V usage is TRBV27 and J usage is TRBJ1-2, with TRBD1 as a possible D gene (5 bases). This CDR3 is built from 15 residues. The germline CDR1 and CDR2 sequences are MNHEY and SMNVEV (reference sequence). V was pared by 3 bases and J by 3 bases, with 14 bases between. As DNA, the CDR3 is TGTGCCAGCAGTTTTATTCAGGGCAGGGACTATGGCTACACCTTC. Its protein is CASSFIQGRDYGYTF.